These 31 T cell receptor beta chains share one sample of origin, sequenced in a study of blood T cells in healthy people across ages. It was with a sample-barcoded 5' primer and a J-beta primer mix that a second PCR of roughly 7 to 12 cycles was run. Each CDR3 protein gets one entry after TCRdb re-called the 5' RACE reads with MiXCR. The repertoire holds 380,000 or so distinct CDR3 sequences, with roughly half as singletons. Material: blood. The source of these receptors is a man aged 60 to 69 in good health.

This clonotype showed up just once. The V gene is TRBV18, the J gene TRBJ2-5; D assignment may be TRBD1 or TRBD2 (6 bases each). The CDR3 is 15 residues long. CDR1 and CDR2 from the germline V gene are KGHSH and LQKENI. V shed 5 bases and J shed 4 bases, with 17 bases lying between them. The CDR3 DNA follows: TGTGCCAGCTCATCCATCAGGGGAGGCACAGAGACCCAGTACTTC. Translating gives CASSSIRGGTETQYF. Looking up the rest from reference TRBV18 and TRBJ2-5 gives the full variable domain: NAGVMQNPRHLVRRRGQEARLRCSPMKGHSHVYWYRQLPEEGLKFMVYLQKENIIDESGMPKERFSAEFPKEGPSILRIQQVVRGDSAAYFCASSSIRGGTETQYFGPGTRLLVL.

V is TRBV6-5 and J is TRBJ2-3, with a possible D match to TRBD1 (7 bases). The germline V and J ends were trimmed by 5 bases and 0 bases, with 12 bases remaining between them. The CDR3 has 15 residues. CDR1 MNHEY and CDR2 SVGAGI come from the germline V gene. The CDR3 is CASSPQGTSTDTQYF. The CDR3 DNA is TGTGCCAGCAGTCCACAGGGGACTAGCACAGATACGCAGTATTTT.

This chain connects TRBV5-1 to TRBJ2-5; 8 positions agree with TRBD1. The V gene's germline CDR1 is SGHRS and CDR2 YFSETQ. This CDR3 is built from 13 residues. Trimming at V came to 2 bases and at J to 3 bases, leaving 0 bases not matched to a gene. The CDR3 DNA is TGCGCCAGCAGCTTACAGGGGGAAGAGACCCAGTACTTC. Residues: CASSLQGEETQYF.

V usage is TRBV20-1 and J usage is TRBJ2-7; no reliable D call. CDR3 size: 12 residues. CDR1 and CDR2 (germline): DFQATT, SNEGSKA (reference sequence). V lost 3 bases to trimming and J lost 0 bases, with 6 bases between them. The DNA for the CDR3 is TGCAGTGCTAGGCAGGACTCCTACGAGCAGTACTTC. Its translation: CSARQDSYEQYF.

This clonotype was counted between two and nine times. The chain employs TRBV9 and TRBJ2-3, with D perhaps matching TRBD2 (6 bases). This CDR3 spans 15 amino acids. The germline V and J ends were trimmed by 3 bases and 2 bases, with 13 bases remaining between them. Germline V CDR1 and CDR2: SGDLS, YYNGEE. The CDR3 loop reads CASSAMEGFTDTQYF. CDR3 nucleotides: TGTGCCAGCAGCGCCATGGAGGGGTTCACAGATACGCAGTATTTT.

The sample holds many counts of this clonotype. The V call is TRBV6-4, the J call TRBJ2-3; D possibly matches TRBD1 or TRBD2 (5 bases each). The V end lost 2 bases, the J end lost 0 bases, and 6 bases lay between the germline ends. CDR1 MRHNA and CDR2 SNTAGT come from the germline V gene. CDR3 length equals 14 residues. The CDR3 DNA follows: TGTGCCAGCAGTGACGGGACCAGCACAGATACGCAGTATTTT. This codes for CASSDGTSTDTQYF.

This rearrangement joins TRBV20-1 to TRBJ2-7; 9 positions agree with TRBD2. The CDR3 has 16 amino acids. The junction had 10 bases not matched to a gene; V was cut back by 0 bases and J by 4 bases. Germline assignment: CDR1 DFQATT and CDR2 SNEGSKA (reference sequence). The CDR3 region is CSARDPAGLAYYEQYF. CDR3 DNA sequence: TGCAGTGCTAGAGATCCAGCCGGACTAGCGTATTACGAGCAGTACTTC.

The V gene is TRBV4-3, the J gene TRBJ2-2; D uncertain. CDR1 is LGHNA and CDR2 is YSLEER in the germline V gene. The CDR3 sequence is 16 residues long. Trimming cost V 6 bases and J 0 bases, with 14 bases left between them. CDR3 loop: CASRLAARSNTGELFF. The CDR3, as DNA: TGCGCCAGCAGACTTGCAGCGAGATCGAACACCGGGGAGCTGTTTTTT.

The J gene is TRBJ1-2, the V gene TRBV12-3 or TRBV12-4, with D possibly being TRBD1 (6 bases). Trimming left V 3 bases short and J 6 bases short, with 11 bases between. The CDR3 loop spans 13 amino acids. The CDR3 spells CASSLGGRNGYTF. The CDR3, as DNA: TGTGCCAGCAGTTTGGGGGGCAGGAATGGCTACACCTTC.

This clonotype was seen a single time. The V gene is TRBV25-1, the J gene TRBJ2-3; TRBD1 agrees at 10 bases. CDR1 and CDR2 from the germline V gene are MGHDK and SYGVNS. The ends lost 10 bases at V and 5 bases at J; junction bases unmatched: 9. The CDR3 runs 14 residues. The CDR3 spells CAIETGGAEDTQYF. The CDR3 nucleotides are TGTGCCATCGAGACAGGGGGCGCAGAAGATACGCAGTATTTT.

The chain combines TRBV6-1 with TRBJ1-1; 8 bases match TRBD1. V dropped 6 bases and J dropped 1; count of bases not matched to a gene: 10. The germline gives CDR1 MNHNS, CDR2 SASEGT. The CDR3 spans 16 residues. The CDR3 region is CASRPGTGGKNTEAFF. CDR3 nucleotides: TGTGCCAGCAGGCCCGGGACAGGAGGGAAGAACACTGAAGCTTTCTTT.

DNA of the CDR3: TGTGCCAGCAGCCCCCGGAGGGGGGGCTTTCAAGAGACCCAGTACTTC. This encodes CASSPRRGGFQETQYF. This rearrangement joins TRBV6-1 to TRBJ2-5; D perhaps matches TRBD2 (7 bases). CDR3 length: 16 residues. Germline V gene data show CDR1 as MNHNS and CDR2 as SASEGT. Trimming left V 6 bases short and J 2 bases short, with 19 bases between.

The table lists this clonotype with many counts. This chain links TRBV7-2 with TRBJ2-3; D gene unclear. V shed 0 bases and J shed 8 bases, with 6 bases lying between them. The CDR3 is 12 residues long. In germline, CDR1 is SGHTA, CDR2 FQGNSA. The CDR3 protein is CASSLALGTQYF. CDR3 nucleotides: TGTGCCAGCAGCTTAGCTCTGGGTACGCAGTATTTT.

The chain is built from TRBV7-2 and TRBJ2-3; no reliable D call. Germline CDR1 reads SGHTA; CDR2 reads FQGNSA. The germline V and J ends were trimmed by 0 bases and 4 bases, with 8 bases remaining between them. The CDR3 contains 14 residues. Here the CDR3 DNA reads TGTGCCAGCAGCTTAGCACACCAGGCAGATACGCAGTATTTT. Its protein product is CASSLAHQADTQYF.

The chain uses TRBV10-3 and TRBJ2-7; no definite D call. The germline V and J ends were trimmed by 2 bases and 3 bases, with 8 bases remaining between them. The CDR3 totals 13 residues. Germline CDR1 is ENHRY and CDR2 is SYGVKD. This CDR3 reads CAISEGQVYEQYF. CDR3 sequence (DNA): TGTGCCATCAGTGAGGGCCAGGTCTACGAGCAGTACTTC.

The rearrangement links TRBV4-2 to TRBJ1-2, with no clear D. V dropped 4 bases and J dropped 0 bases, with 9 bases sitting between them. CDR1 LGHNA and CDR2 YNFKEQ come from the germline V gene. There are 14 residues in the CDR3. The CDR3 coding sequence is TGTGCCAGCAGCCTCGAAATTGCTAACTATGGCTACACCTTC. It is translated as CASSLEIANYGYTF.

This chain joins TRBV20-1 and TRBJ2-3; D gene ambiguous. Trimming took off 4 bases at V and 3 bases at J, with 14 bases between the two ends. Germline V gene data show CDR1 as DFQATT and CDR2 as SNEGSKA (reference sequence). CDR3 length: 14 residues. CDR3 amino acids: CSAMSNRRTDTQYF. CDR3 in DNA: TGCAGTGCTATGAGCAATCGCAGGACAGATACGCAGTATTTT.

The chain employs TRBV5-4 and TRBJ2-3, with D perhaps TRBD2 (6 bases). This CDR3 has 15 amino acids. CDR1 and CDR2 (germline): SGHNT, YYREEE (reference sequence). The germline V and J ends were trimmed by 0 bases and 2 bases, with 10 bases remaining between them. DNA for the CDR3: TGTGCCAGCAGCTTGGGGGCGGGGAACACAGATACGCAGTATTTT. This encodes CASSLGAGNTDTQYF.

V is TRBV29-1 and J is TRBJ2-3; D remains unclear. Germline loops: CDR1 SQVTM, CDR2 ANQGSEA. V lost 3 bases and J lost 2, with 9 bases in between. The CDR3 runs 13 residues. The CDR3 region is CSVDVGNTDTQYF. In DNA form, the CDR3 reads TGCAGCGTTGACGTGGGAAACACAGATACGCAGTATTTT.

The chain has TRBV11-2 and TRBJ2-3, with 7 bases fitting TRBD2. Germline CDR1 SGHAT, CDR2 FQNNGV. The CDR3 has 14 residues. V shed 8 bases, J shed 2 bases, and the junction held 7 bases outside the gene matches. DNA for the CDR3: TGTGCCAGCGAAGGACTAGGGCTCACAGATACGCAGTATTTT. Residues: CASEGLGLTDTQYF.

This clonotype was counted once. The chain combines TRBV18 with TRBJ2-1, with D possibly being TRBD2 (5 bases). The J call is in doubt because the DNA end fits TRBJ2-7 better. Germline loops: CDR1 KGHSH, CDR2 LQKENI. This CDR3 has 13 amino acids. CDR3 sequence reads: CASSLTGYNEQYF. Here the CDR3 DNA reads TGTGCCAGCTCACTCACGGGGTACAATGAGCAGTACTTC.

The V and J genes are TRBV20-1 and TRBJ2-7, with D possibly TRBD1 on 5 matching bases. Looked up from germline, CDR1 is DFQATT and CDR2 is SNEGSKA (reference sequence). The CDR3 is 12 residues long. The V gene lost 5 bases and the J gene lost 6 bases, with 14 bases spanning the gap. The CDR3 DNA reads TGCAGTGCTCCTATAATGGGGCCCGAGCAGTACTTC. This translates into CSAPIMGPEQYF.

Only a few counts were recorded for this clonotype. This chain connects TRBV28 to TRBJ2-5; TRBD2 aligns across 13 bases. The CDR3 is 17 amino acids. Germline trimming cut 5 bases from V and 5 bases from J; bases unmatched to any gene: 11. The V gene's germline CDR1 is MDHEN and CDR2 SYDVKM. The CDR3 here is CASSPSGLAGRGETQYF. CDR3 DNA sequence: TGTGCCAGCAGTCCATCGGGACTAGCGGGGCGGGGGGAGACCCAGTACTTC.

This clonotype was detected many times. A much larger clone lies a single base off, so this may be a read error. This sequence joins TRBV5-1 and TRBJ2-1; TRBD2 matches 14 bases. The J call may be in error: the DNA end matches TRBJ2-7 better. Per germline, CDR1 SGHRS and CDR2 YFSETQ. CDR3 size: 15 residues. The CDR3 loop is CASTRTSGGYNEQYF. CDR3 sequence (DNA): TGCGCCAGCACGAGGACTAGCGGGGGGTACAATGAGCAGTACTTC.

The table lists this clonotype with a count of one. The V and J genes are TRBV14 and TRBJ1-2, with TRBD1 as a possible D gene (6 bases). In germline, CDR1 is SGHDN, CDR2 FVKESK. V lost 6 bases and J 0 bases, leaving 11 bases between the germline ends. The CDR3 totals 14 residues. The CDR3 DNA sequence: TGTGCCAGCAGTCCAGGGGTTGCTAACTATGGCTACACCTTC. Protein sequence: CASSPGVANYGYTF.

The V call is TRBV20-1, the J call TRBJ2-3, with D tentatively TRBD1 or TRBD2 (5 bases each). The CDR3 totals 15 residues. CDR1 is DFQATT and CDR2 is SNEGSKA in the germline V gene (reference sequence). V lost 1 base and J lost 8, with 19 bases in between. CDR3 sequence (DNA): TGCAGTGCTAGAGTTGGGGAGAGAGCAAGGGGTACGCAGTATTTT. Amino acid sequence: CSARVGERARGTQYF.

The chain carries TRBV29-1 and TRBJ2-4; D is perhaps TRBD2 (6 bases). Germline-derived CDR1 and CDR2 are SQVTM and ANQGSEA. The CDR3 consists of 12 residues. The V end lost 6 bases, the J end lost 6 bases, and 12 bases lay between the germline ends. CDR3 coding DNA: TGCAGCGTGGAGGGTCCTTTAAACATTCAGTACTTC. Translating gives CSVEGPLNIQYF. Full variable domain (outside the CDR3, taken from reference TRBV29-1 and TRBJ2-4): SAVISQKPSRDICQRGTSLTIQCQVDSQVTMMFWYRQQPGQSLTLIATANQGSEATYESGFVIDKFPISRPNLTFSTLTVSNMSPEDSSIYLCSVEGPLNIQYFGAGTRLSVL.

The chain uses TRBV7-9 and TRBJ2-3; TRBD2 matches at 7 bases. Per germline, CDR1 SEHNR and CDR2 FQNEAQ (reference sequence). V dropped 7 bases and J dropped 2; count of bases not matched to a gene: 6. This CDR3 has 14 residues. The CDR3 region has the DNA TGTGCCAGCACCCCGAGCGGGAACACAGATACGCAGTATTTT. Translated: CASTPSGNTDTQYF.

This clonotype has only a few counts. This chain links TRBV20-1 with TRBJ1-2; 7 bases align to TRBD1. From germline, CDR1 is DFQATT and CDR2 SNEGSKA (reference sequence). V lost 1 base to trimming and J lost 4 bases; unmatched junction nucleotides: 9. CDR3 length equals 15 residues. CDR3 nucleotide sequence: TGCAGTGCTAGAGCTACAGGGGAGTGGGGCTATGGCTACACCTTC. As protein: CSARATGEWGYGYTF.

The genes are TRBV28 and TRBJ2-4; 8 bases match TRBD1. The J call may be wrong; the DNA end is better matched by TRBJ2-7. Germline V gives CDR1 MDHEN, CDR2 SYDVKM. The CDR3 consists of 16 residues. The CDR3 DNA reads TGTGCCAGCTCTGGAATGCGGCAGGGGGCGGGATACGAGCAGTACTTC. It yields the protein CASSGMRQGAGYEQYF.

This sequence joins TRBV29-1 and TRBJ2-4, with 11 bases identical to TRBD2. The better agreement between TRBJ2-7 and the DNA end casts doubt on the J call. Germline CDR1 SQVTM, CDR2 ANQGSEA. CDR3 length equals 13 residues. CDR3 nucleotides: TGCAGCGCTGCAACACTAGCGGGGGTCGAGCAGTACTTC. This codes for CSAATLAGVEQYF.